The rows below give T cell receptor beta chains drawn from one sample of a study of shared clonotypes between healthy human individuals. Repertoires were generated with immunoSEQ multiplex PCR, while TCRdb's copy carries only in-frame clones and drops some. The data show roughly 330,000 clones, with around two thirds seen just once and 9% to 12% held by the top ten. The source material was memory CD4+ T cells sorted from blood. The receptors derive from a man in his thirties or forties in good health. Both conserved end residues are part of each CDR3. Each record gives: clone size, J gene, D gene, V gene, CDR3 DNA, CDR3 protein. The D gene is left open where the match is weak. Some rows mark clone size as missing; the rest say once, few, many or name a class of expanded clone.

clone_size: .; j_call: TRBJ2-3; d_call: TRBD2; v_call: TRBV5-1; cdr3_nt: TGCGCCAGCAGCTTGGGGATAGCGGGAGGGCCTCAAGATACGCAGTATTTT; cdr3_aa: CASSLGIAGGPQDTQYF
clone_size: few; j_call: TRBJ2-2; d_call: TRBD2; v_call: TRBV7-2; cdr3_nt: TGTGCCAGCAGCCCTACGCCGGGACTAGCGGGCGGCGGGGAGCTGTTTTTT; cdr3_aa: CASSPTPGLAGGGELFF
clone_size: .; j_call: TRBJ2-1; d_call: TRBD2; v_call: TRBV29-1; cdr3_nt: TGCAGCGTTGCTGGGACTAGCGACTACAATGAGCAGTTCTTC; cdr3_aa: CSVAGTSDYNEQFF
clone_size: .; j_call: TRBJ2-1; d_call: .; v_call: TRBV18; cdr3_nt: TGTGCCAGCTCTCCCGGGACAACCTACAATGAGCAGTTCTTC; cdr3_aa: CASSPGTTYNEQFF
clone_size: .; j_call: TRBJ1-5; d_call: .; v_call: TRBV27; cdr3_nt: TGTGCCAGCAGTTTAGAGTCTCCAGGGGCGAGCCCCGCTCAGCCCCAGCATTTT; cdr3_aa: CASSLESPGASPAQPQHF
clone_size: many; j_call: TRBJ2-7; d_call: .; v_call: TRBV2; cdr3_nt: TGTGCCAGCAGTCGGAGCGGATTACGGTACGAGCAGTACTTC; cdr3_aa: CASSRSGLRYEQYF
clone_size: .; j_call: TRBJ2-4; d_call: TRBD2; v_call: TRBV11-2; cdr3_nt: TGTGCCAGCAGCTCCTCTAGCGGCAAACAGTACTTC; cdr3_aa: CASSSSSGKQYF
clone_size: .; j_call: TRBJ2-1; d_call: .; v_call: TRBV4-1; cdr3_nt: .; cdr3_aa: CASSQVGSGTLFF
clone_size: .; j_call: TRBJ1-4; d_call: .; v_call: TRBV7-9; cdr3_nt: TGTGCCAGCAGCTTCATGGGACACGATAATGAAAAACTGTTTTTT; cdr3_aa: CASSFMGHDNEKLFF
clone_size: .; j_call: TRBJ2-7; d_call: .; v_call: TRBV28; cdr3_nt: TGTGCCAGCAGTTCCAGGGGAAGGGGGTCCTACGAGCAGTACTTC; cdr3_aa: CASSSRGRGSYEQYF
clone_size: .; j_call: TRBJ2-1; d_call: TRBD2; v_call: TRBV10-3; cdr3_nt: TGTGCCATCAGCCCTACTAGCGGGCAATACAATGAGCAGTTCTTC; cdr3_aa: CAISPTSGQYNEQFF
clone_size: .; j_call: TRBJ1-4; d_call: .; v_call: TRBV2; cdr3_nt: TGTGCCAGCAGTGTGGTCCCAGGGGATTACGATGAAAAACTGTTTTTT; cdr3_aa: CASSVVPGDYDEKLFF
clone_size: .; j_call: TRBJ2-7; d_call: .; v_call: TRBV29-1; cdr3_nt: TGCAGCGTTTCTATGGTTAGCGGAATCTCCTACGAGCAGTACTTC; cdr3_aa: CSVSMVSGISYEQYF
clone_size: .; j_call: TRBJ1-3; d_call: .; v_call: TRBV6-5; cdr3_nt: TGTGCCAGCAGTTACTCTCGCTCTGGAAACACCATATATTTT; cdr3_aa: CASSYSRSGNTIYF
clone_size: .; j_call: TRBJ1-2; d_call: .; v_call: TRBV15; cdr3_nt: TGTGCCACCAGCAGAGATGTGCGCGTCGGCTACACCTTC; cdr3_aa: CATSRDVRVGYTF
clone_size: .; j_call: TRBJ1-4; d_call: TRBD1; v_call: TRBV7-6; cdr3_nt: TGTGCCAGCAGCCAAGGACAGGGCGGGTCTGAAAAACTGTTTTTT; cdr3_aa: CASSQGQGGSEKLFF
clone_size: .; j_call: TRBJ2-4; d_call: .; v_call: TRBV6-1; cdr3_nt: TGTGCCAGCAGTGAAGCGCTTCGTCATTTTGACAGAGTAGCCAAAAACATTCAGTACTTC; cdr3_aa: CASSEALRHFDRVAKNIQYF
clone_size: many; j_call: TRBJ2-3; d_call: .; v_call: TRBV7-2; cdr3_nt: TGTGCCAGCAGCTTAGCAACCCCTCTCCTCCCTCCGGATACGCAGTATTTT; cdr3_aa: CASSLATPLLPPDTQYF
clone_size: .; j_call: TRBJ2-7; d_call: TRBD2; v_call: TRBV6-1; cdr3_nt: TGTGCCAGCAGTGAAGCGACTAGCGGCTCCTACGAGCAGTACTTC; cdr3_aa: CASSEATSGSYEQYF
clone_size: once; j_call: TRBJ2-2; d_call: .; v_call: TRBV5-4; cdr3_nt: TGTGCCAGCAGCCCAGAACTTGCGACCGGGGAGCTGTTTTTT; cdr3_aa: CASSPELATGELFF
clone_size: .; j_call: TRBJ2-5; d_call: TRBD2; v_call: TRBV29-1; cdr3_nt: TGCAGCGTCAGACCCCCGGGAGGGTCTCGAGAGACCCAGTACTTC; cdr3_aa: CSVRPPGGSRETQYF
clone_size: .; j_call: TRBJ2-1; d_call: .; v_call: TRBV6-5; cdr3_nt: TGTGCCAGCTGGGGGGGCGCTCGGGGCAATGAGCAGTTCTTC; cdr3_aa: CASWGGARGNEQFF
clone_size: .; j_call: TRBJ2-3; d_call: .; v_call: TRBV29-1; cdr3_nt: TGCAGCCTTCGCTGGCCTAGCACAGATACGCAGTATTTT; cdr3_aa: CSLRWPSTDTQYF
clone_size: .; j_call: TRBJ2-2; d_call: .; v_call: TRBV5-1; cdr3_nt: TGCGCCAGCAGCTTGGACAGACCTAACACCGGGGAGCTGTTTTTT; cdr3_aa: CASSLDRPNTGELFF
clone_size: .; j_call: TRBJ2-2; d_call: .; v_call: TRBV10-3; cdr3_nt: TGTGCCATCGGGACGGGCGCGGACACCGGGGAGCTGTTTTTT; cdr3_aa: CAIGTGADTGELFF
clone_size: .; j_call: TRBJ2-1; d_call: .; v_call: TRBV10-1; cdr3_nt: TGCGCCAGCAGTGAGTCTTTGGCGGGTTACAATGAGCAGTTCTTC; cdr3_aa: CASSESLAGYNEQFF
clone_size: .; j_call: TRBJ2-7; d_call: .; v_call: TRBV7-8; cdr3_nt: TGTGCCAGCAGCCGAGCAATCTACGAGCAGTACTTC; cdr3_aa: CASSRAIYEQYF
clone_size: few; j_call: TRBJ2-3; d_call: TRBD2; v_call: TRBV11-1; cdr3_nt: TGTGCCAGCAGCTTAAGGAAGACTAGCGGGGGATTCACAGATACGCAGTATTTT; cdr3_aa: CASSLRKTSGGFTDTQYF
clone_size: .; j_call: TRBJ2-1; d_call: TRBD2; v_call: TRBV10-2; cdr3_nt: TGCGCCAGCAGTTACAATAGCGGGAGGGCCAATGAGCAGTTCTTC; cdr3_aa: CASSYNSGRANEQFF
clone_size: .; j_call: TRBJ1-2; d_call: TRBD1; v_call: TRBV9; cdr3_nt: TGTGCCAGCAGCCCCCGACAGGGACTTTGGGATGGCTACACCTTC; cdr3_aa: CASSPRQGLWDGYTF
clone_size: .; j_call: TRBJ2-1; d_call: .; v_call: TRBV7-2; cdr3_nt: TGTGCCAGCAGCTTAGGGCCCCTAGCGTGGGAGTTCTTC; cdr3_aa: CASSLGPLAWEFF
clone_size: .; j_call: TRBJ2-3; d_call: .; v_call: TRBV9; cdr3_nt: TGTGCCACCTCGCCAACCTCTACAGATACGCAGTATTTT; cdr3_aa: CATSPTSTDTQYF
clone_size: .; j_call: TRBJ2-7; d_call: TRBD2; v_call: TRBV5-4; cdr3_nt: TGTGCCAGCAGCTTCGGGACTAGCGGGAGACAGAACGAGCAGTACTTC; cdr3_aa: CASSFGTSGRQNEQYF
clone_size: .; j_call: TRBJ2-5; d_call: TRBD1; v_call: TRBV7-9; cdr3_nt: TGTGCCAGCAGCCCAGGACAGGGGGTCTCTTGGGAGACCCAGTACTTC; cdr3_aa: CASSPGQGVSWETQYF
clone_size: .; j_call: TRBJ2-7; d_call: .; v_call: TRBV14; cdr3_nt: TGTGCCAGCAGCCAGAATCGGGGATCGGGACTTACGGCCGAGCAGTACTTC; cdr3_aa: CASSQNRGSGLTAEQYF
clone_size: .; j_call: TRBJ2-7; d_call: TRBD2; v_call: TRBV7-2; cdr3_nt: TGTGCCTCTAGACTAGCGGGAGTTATGTACGAGCAGTACTTC; cdr3_aa: CASRLAGVMYEQYF
clone_size: .; j_call: TRBJ2-1; d_call: .; v_call: TRBV7-2; cdr3_nt: TGTGCCAGCAGCTTTGGGACTGGCTGGGATGAGCAGTTCTTC; cdr3_aa: CASSFGTGWDEQFF
clone_size: .; j_call: TRBJ2-6; d_call: .; v_call: TRBV5-1; cdr3_nt: TGCGCCAGCAGCTCCGCCCAACAGGGCTCTGGGGCCAACGTCCTGACTTTC; cdr3_aa: CASSSAQQGSGANVLTF
clone_size: few; j_call: TRBJ2-7; d_call: TRBD1; v_call: TRBV27; cdr3_nt: TGTGCCAGCAGTCCCCTTGACAGGGGCCACGAGCAGTACTTC; cdr3_aa: CASSPLDRGHEQYF
clone_size: once; j_call: TRBJ1-2; d_call: .; v_call: TRBV9; cdr3_nt: TGTGCCAGCAGCGCCCAGGGCGGCTACACCTTC; cdr3_aa: CASSAQGGYTF
clone_size: .; j_call: TRBJ1-1; d_call: .; v_call: TRBV5-1; cdr3_nt: TGCGCCAGCAGCTTCGGGGGGCGGAACACTGAAGCTTTCTTT; cdr3_aa: CASSFGGRNTEAFF